The clone carrying this T cell receptor beta chain has just one count. What it recognizes is unknown. This sample is drawn from a study of T cell responses to AZD1222 COVID-19 vaccine. Study-wide findings and caveats: After two AZD1222 doses, spike-specific TCR breadth and depth rose versus day 0. Per reports, nearly half of all spike-specific TCRs target regions that are unmutated in variants. Repertoires were collected only later (after the peak T cell response had occurred). Regions 160-218 and 743-854 dominated among vaccine-associated CD4 TCRs spanning spike.

Clones were sequenced by immunoSEQ multiplex PCR, and TCRdb holds only the in-frame ones, with some missing. This table has around 140,000 clones, just under 95% appearing once. Trimming stripped 6 bases from V and 5 bases from J, with 11 bases between. Germline V gene data show CDR1 as GTSNPN and CDR2 as SVGIG (reference sequence). There are 13 residues in the CDR3. Sequences were derived from peripheral blood, sampled on day 0 of AZD1222 vaccination. This TCR came from an adult in good health. The V and J genes are TRBV30 and TRBJ1-6; D not certain. The CDR3 DNA reads as TGTGCCTGTCTGTACGGAGATAATTCACCCCTCCACTTT. Encoded protein: CACLYGDNSPLHF.